One and the same sample provided the 12 T cell receptor beta chains below, sequenced in a study of blood T cell repertoires in COVID-19. Data came from immunoSEQ multiplex PCR; TCRdb stores just in-frame clones and leaves some out. Among tens of thousands of clones listed, 79% were seen once. Sequencing input: peripheral blood. These receptors all stem from a man aged 60 to 69 with acute or convalescent COVID-19.

The V and J genes are TRBV30 and TRBJ2-3, with 7 bases identical to TRBD1. The CDR3 is 14 amino acids. In germline, CDR1 is GTSNPN, CDR2 SVGIG (reference sequence). J was trimmed by 2 bases and V by 4 bases; bases with no gene match: 6. CDR3 in DNA: TGTGCCTGGACCCGGGACAGCCCCACAGATACGCAGTATTTT. Its protein product is CAWTRDSPTDTQYF. Using reference TRBV30 and TRBJ2-3 for the parts outside the CDR3, the full variable domain is SQTIHQWPATLVQPVGSPLSLECTVEGTSNPNLYWYRQAAGRGLQLLFYSVGIGQISSEVPQNLSASRPQDRQFILSSKKLLLSDSGFYLCAWTRDSPTDTQYFGPGTRLTVL.

The chain employs TRBV5-8 and TRBJ1-2, with 7 bases lining up with TRBD1. Germline CDR1 SGHTS, CDR2 YDEGEE. This CDR3 spans 15 amino acids. V lost 0 bases to trimming and J lost 7 bases; unmatched junction nucleotides: 9. The CDR3 here is CASSLVQGGLGGYTF. DNA for the CDR3: TGTGCCAGCAGCTTGGTTCAGGGGGGCCTCGGTGGCTACACCTTC. Filled out from reference TRBV5-8 and TRBJ1-2, the complete variable domain reads EAGVTQSPTHLIKTRGQQATLRCSPISGHTSVYWYQQALGLGLQFLLWYDEGEERNRGNFPPRFSGRQFPNYSSELNVNALELEDSALYLCASSLVQGGLGGYTFGSGTRLTVV.

The genes are TRBV6-5 and TRBJ2-7; 7 positions agree with TRBD1. V shed 7 bases and J 0 bases; nucleotides not matched to a gene: 9. The CDR3 contains 15 residues. Germline CDR1 MNHEY, CDR2 SVGAGI. CDR3 DNA: TGTGCCAGCAAAGCCGACAGGGCAAGCTCCTACGAGCAGTACTTC. Translating gives CASKADRASSYEQYF.

This clone was observed a handful of times. The V call is TRBV6-6, the J call TRBJ1-1; 7 nucleotides agree with TRBD1. CDR1 MNHNY and CDR2 SVGAGI come from the germline V gene (reference sequence). The CDR3 covers 12 residues. V was pared by 6 bases and J by 6 bases, with 4 bases of the junction left unmatched. CDR3 bases: TGTGCCAGCAGCAAGACAGGGCCTGAAGCTTTCTTT. Translating gives CASSKTGPEAFF.

Turning to this clone: A read error may produce the germline difference seen at one junction end. The genes are TRBV7-7 and TRBJ2-2, with 9 bases fitting TRBD1. The germline gives CDR1 SSHAT, CDR2 FNYEAQ (reference sequence). CDR3 length: 15 amino acids. The CDR3 spells CASSLQGARTGELFF. For the CDR3, the DNA is TGTGCTAGCAGCTTACAGGGGGCCCGCACCGGGGAGCTGTTTTTT.

J is TRBJ1-2 and V is TRBV10-3; 7 nucleotides agree with TRBD1. The V gene's germline CDR1 is ENHRY and CDR2 SYGVKD. There are 13 residues in the CDR3. The V and J ends lost 7 bases and 3 bases, in that order; junction bases with no gene match: 5. CDR3 sequence reads: CAITRQGYYGYTF. The CDR3, as DNA: TGTGCCATCACGAGACAGGGCTACTATGGCTACACCTTC.

This clone was detected a few times. V is TRBV6-2 or TRBV6-3 and J is TRBJ2-7; 8 bases map to TRBD1. CDR1 is MNHEY, CDR2 SVGEGT, per germline. The CDR3 spans 14 residues. V lost 2 bases, J lost 1 base, and 1 base stayed unmatched. CDR3 in amino acids: CASSYGDRSYEQYF. For the CDR3, the DNA is TGTGCCAGCAGTTACGGGGACAGGTCCTACGAGCAGTACTTC.

The V gene is TRBV5-4, the J gene TRBJ2-7; maybe TRBD2 (6 bases). This CDR3 spans 15 amino acids. Germline lookup yields CDR1 SGHNT and CDR2 YYREEE (reference sequence). The germline V and J ends were trimmed by 4 bases and 2 bases, with 16 bases remaining between them. The CDR3 DNA follows: TGTGCCAGCAGCGCCTCGGGACTGGGGACCTACGAGCAGTACTTC. Amino acids: CASSASGLGTYEQYF. Filled out from reference TRBV5-4 and TRBJ2-7, the complete variable domain reads ETGVTQSPTHLIKTRGQQVTLRCSSQSGHNTVSWYQQALGQGPQFIFQYYREEENGRGNFPPRFSGLQFPNYSSELNVNALELDDSALYLCASSASGLGTYEQYFGPGTRLTVT.

This chain uses TRBV7-9 with TRBJ2-1, with D possibly TRBD1 on 6 matching bases. The CDR3 has 15 amino acids. Trimming took off 5 bases at V and 8 bases at J, with 19 bases between the two ends. Germline V lookup: CDR1 SEHNR, CDR2 FQNEAQ (reference sequence). The chain's CDR3 is CASSSTGLVVDEQFF. For the CDR3, the DNA is TGTGCCAGCAGCAGTACAGGGCTCGTGGTAGATGAGCAGTTCTTC.

This chain uses TRBV6-2 or TRBV6-3 with TRBJ2-7; no clear D. Germline CDR1 reads MNHEY; CDR2 reads SVGEGT. The CDR3 loop spans 11 amino acids. The V end lost 5 bases, the J end lost 6 bases, and 8 bases lay between the germline ends. The CDR3 DNA reads TGTGCCAGCAGTGCCCCCGGCGAGCAGTACTTC. Translation: CASSAPGEQYF.

The CDR3 DNA reads TGTGCCAGCAGCTCACAGGCCTCCACTGAAGCTTTCTTT. Its translation: CASSSQASTEAFF. The chain couples TRBV7-9 to TRBJ1-1, with D perhaps matching TRBD1 (5 bases). Trimming shortened V by 4 bases and J by 4 bases, and 10 bases separated the two germline ends. Germline assignment: CDR1 SEHNR and CDR2 FQNEAQ (reference sequence). The CDR3 is made up of 13 amino acids.

The rearrangement joins TRBV6-5 to TRBJ1-4; a weak D match, TRBD1 (6 bases). CDR1 is MNHEY and CDR2 is SVGAGI in the germline V gene. CDR3 length: 14 amino acids. V dropped 6 bases and J dropped 4 bases, with 12 bases sitting between them. The CDR3 protein is CASRLDSGNEKLFF. The CDR3 bases are TGTGCCAGCAGACTGGACAGCGGTAATGAAAAACTGTTTTTT.